Presented here are 12 T cell receptor beta chains from one specimen sequenced in a study of cytomegalovirus exposure and HLA in healthy donors. Use of 60 Vbeta and 13 Jbeta primers characterized the PCR. Assay used: immunoSEQ multiplex PCR; TCRdb lists only in-frame clones, some missing. The sample carries 110,000 or so clones, about 80% recorded once. Sequenced material: PBMCs. Receptors were obtained from a woman in her 30s in good health and CMV-seropositive.

The chain combines TRBV11-3 with TRBJ1-2; 8 nucleotides align to TRBD1. Germline V CDR1 and CDR2: SGHNT, YENEEA. The J segment lost 5 bases and the V segment lost 5 bases, leaving 10 bases of the junction unmatched. The CDR3 contains 15 residues. CDR3 coding DNA: TGTGCCAGCAGCCCTTTCGGGACAGGACTTTATGGCTACACCTTC. Translation gives CASSPFGTGLYGYTF.

The chain uses TRBV5-4 and TRBJ2-6; D gene uncertain. The V and J ends lost 5 bases and 4 bases respectively, with 16 bases between them. CDR3 size: 16 residues. CDR1 is SGHNT, CDR2 YYREEE, per germline (reference sequence). The CDR3 coding sequence is TGTGCCAGCAGTTTAGTTCTCCCTTCGGGGGCCAACGTCCTGACTTTC. Its translation: CASSLVLPSGANVLTF.

The CDR3 loop is CASSLYSGTLQYEQYF. CDR3 nucleotides: TGTGCCAGCAGTTTATACTCCGGGACTCTGCAATACGAGCAGTACTTC. The chain is built from TRBV27 and TRBJ2-7, with D maybe TRBD2 (6 bases). The V gene lost 1 base and the J gene lost 4 bases, with 17 bases spanning the gap. This CDR3 is 16 amino acids long. CDR1 and CDR2 from the germline V gene are MNHEY and SMNVEV (reference sequence).

The V gene is TRBV5-4, the J gene TRBJ1-1, with a possible D match to TRBD1 (5 bases). Between the trimmed V and J ends, which lost 4 bases and 0 bases, there was a span of 7 bases. Germline-derived CDR1 and CDR2 are SGHNT and YYREEE (reference sequence). The CDR3 sequence is 13 residues long. The CDR3 reads CASSIQVNTEAFF. For the CDR3, the DNA is TGTGCCAGCAGCATACAGGTGAACACTGAAGCTTTCTTT.

This clone came up once. The rearrangement uses TRBV9 and TRBJ2-1; D may be TRBD2 (6 bases). Per the germline V gene, CDR1 is SGDLS and CDR2 is YYNGEE. V was cut by 0 bases and J by 0 bases, with 19 bases left in between. This CDR3 is 19 amino acids long. This CDR3 reads CASSVATPGLAISYNEQFF. The DNA for the CDR3 is TGTGCCAGCAGCGTAGCTACCCCGGGGCTAGCGATCTCCTACAATGAGCAGTTCTTC. Drawing the rest from reference TRBV9 and TRBJ2-1, the complete variable domain is DSGVTQTPKHLITATGQRVTLRCSPRSGDLSVYWYQQSLDQGLQFLIQYYNGEERAKGNILERFSAQQFPDLHSELNLSSLELGDSALYFCASSVATPGLAISYNEQFFGPGTRLTVL.

The V and J genes are TRBV5-1 and TRBJ2-7; TRBD2 matches 11 bases. This CDR3 spans 15 amino acids. The germline V gene has CDR1 SGHRS and CDR2 YFSETQ. V lost 0 bases, J lost 3 bases, and 2 bases stayed unmatched. The chain's CDR3 is CASSLVAGGNYEQYF. As DNA, the CDR3 is TGCGCCAGCAGCTTGGTAGCGGGAGGGAACTACGAGCAGTACTTC.

The V call is TRBV27, the J call TRBJ2-2; 9 bases agree with TRBD2. Germline lookup yields CDR1 MNHEY and CDR2 SMNVEV (reference sequence). V lost 2 bases and J lost 4; bases outside the gene matches: 8. The CDR3 runs to 17 residues. As DNA, the CDR3 is TGTGCCAGCAGTTTAGTTAGCGGGAGTACGGGCACCGGGGAGCTGTTTTTT. Protein product: CASSLVSGSTGTGELFF.

J is TRBJ2-1 and V is TRBV19, with TRBD2 identical over 15 bases. J lost 8 bases, V lost 4 bases, and 12 bases had no gene match. This CDR3 region has 18 residues. Looked up from germline, CDR1 is LNHDA and CDR2 is SQIVND (reference sequence). The CDR3 DNA follows: TGTGCCAGTAGTAACTACCCGATGGGACTAGCGGGGGGCGATGAGCAGTTCTTC. It translates to CASSNYPMGLAGGDEQFF.

In its sample, this clone was seen a few times. This chain links TRBV6-1 with TRBJ1-1; no clear D gene. CDR3 size: 13 residues. Trimming removed 2 bases at V and 3 bases at J, with 7 bases between. Looked up from germline, CDR1 is MNHNS and CDR2 is SASEGT. CDR3 sequence reads: CASSEFGYTEAFF. In nucleotides, the CDR3 is TGTGCCAGCAGTGAATTCGGGTACACTGAAGCTTTCTTT.

The chain carries TRBV9 and TRBJ1-6, with 7 bases identical to TRBD1. The CDR3 is 12 amino acids. Trimming took 1 base from V and 12 from J; bases not matched to a gene: 1. Germline-derived CDR1 and CDR2 are SGDLS and YYNGEE. CDR3 sequence (DNA): TGTGCCAGCAGCGTACAGGGGGAACCCCTCCACTTT. Translated, it gives CASSVQGEPLHF. The variable domain in full, completed from reference TRBV9 and TRBJ1-6, reads DSGVTQTPKHLITATGQRVTLRCSPRSGDLSVYWYQQSLDQGLQFLIQYYNGEERAKGNILERFSAQQFPDLHSELNLSSLELGDSALYFCASSVQGEPLHFGNGTRLTVT.

The chain joins TRBV11-3 to TRBJ1-1; D perhaps matches TRBD1 (5 bases). The CDR3 consists of 15 residues. Germline CDR1 reads SGHNT; CDR2 reads YENEEA. Trimming removed 1 base from V and 0 bases from J, with 9 bases in between. CDR3 nucleotide sequence: TGTGCCAGCAGCTTAGCCTCGGGGGTGAACACTGAAGCTTTCTTT. It translates to CASSLASGVNTEAFF.

The rearrangement joins TRBV10-3 to TRBJ1-4, with TRBD1 matching over 7 bases. This CDR3 is 14 amino acids long. V was clipped by 3 bases and J by 2 bases; unmatched bases: 0. Germline CDR1 ENHRY, CDR2 SYGVKD. The CDR3 DNA is TGTGCCATCAGTGAACAGGGGACTAATGAAAAACTGTTTTTT. This sequence encodes CAISEQGTNEKLFF.